The T cell receptor (beta chain) described here comes from a study of blood T cell repertoires in COVID-19. The overall study: The samples span acute and convalescent COVID-19 from the United States, Italy and Spain. Sources were T cells, B-cell-depleted T cells, or PBMCs; the material itself was cDNA or gDNA.

Original processing methods: Reference gene primer amplification gave nucleated cell count estimates. The method was immunoSEQ multiplex PCR; TCRdb's version includes in-frame clones alone and lacks a portion of them. From that table come the V and J calls and clone size; the DNA was used to work out D and trimming. The table includes about 67,000 clones, 85% to 90% detected once. After removal of 4 bases from V and 2 bases from J, the junction contained 6 bases not matched to a gene. Germline lookup yields CDR1 LGHDT and CDR2 YNNKEL (reference sequence). The CDR3 spans 16 residues. This chain links TRBV3-1 (or the pseudogene TRBV3-2) with TRBJ1-4; 8 bases agree with TRBD1. Sequences were obtained from peripheral blood. The origin of this receptor is a man aged 45 to 65 with active COVID-19. CDR3 sequence reads: CASSPGTGETNEKLFF. CDR3 bases: TGTGCCAGCAGCCCCGGGACAGGAGAGACTAATGAAAAACTGTTTTTT.